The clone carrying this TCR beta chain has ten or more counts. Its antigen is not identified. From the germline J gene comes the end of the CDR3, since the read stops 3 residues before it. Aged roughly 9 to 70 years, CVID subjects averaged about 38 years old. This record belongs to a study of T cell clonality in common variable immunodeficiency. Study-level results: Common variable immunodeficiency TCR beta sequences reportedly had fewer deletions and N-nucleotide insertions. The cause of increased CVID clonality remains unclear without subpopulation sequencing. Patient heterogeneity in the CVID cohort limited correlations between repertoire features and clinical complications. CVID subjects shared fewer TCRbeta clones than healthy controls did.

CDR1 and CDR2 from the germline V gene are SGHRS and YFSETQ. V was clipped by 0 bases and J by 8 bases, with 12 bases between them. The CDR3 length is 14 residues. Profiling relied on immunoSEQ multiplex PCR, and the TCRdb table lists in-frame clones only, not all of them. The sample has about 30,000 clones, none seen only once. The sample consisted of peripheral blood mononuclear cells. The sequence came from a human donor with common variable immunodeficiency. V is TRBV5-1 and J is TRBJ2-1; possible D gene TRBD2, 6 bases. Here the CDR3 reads CASSLERLGDEQFF. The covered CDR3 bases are TGCGCCAGCAGCTTGGAGAGACTAGGGGATGAG.